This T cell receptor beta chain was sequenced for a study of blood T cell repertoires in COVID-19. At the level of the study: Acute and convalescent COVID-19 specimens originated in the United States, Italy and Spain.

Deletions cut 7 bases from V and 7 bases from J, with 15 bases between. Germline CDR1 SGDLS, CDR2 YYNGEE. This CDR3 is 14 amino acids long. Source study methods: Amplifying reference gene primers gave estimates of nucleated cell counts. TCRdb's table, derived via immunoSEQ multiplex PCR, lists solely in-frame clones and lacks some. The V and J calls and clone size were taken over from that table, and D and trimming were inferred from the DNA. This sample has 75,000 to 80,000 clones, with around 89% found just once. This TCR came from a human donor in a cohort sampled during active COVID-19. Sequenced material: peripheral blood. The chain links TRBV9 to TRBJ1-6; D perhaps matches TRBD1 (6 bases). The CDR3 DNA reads TGTGCCAGCGCACCGCAGGGGACCAATTCACCCCTCCACTTT. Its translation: CASAPQGTNSPLHF.